The 21 T cell receptor beta chains below were found in one sample sequenced in a study of CD8+CD57+ T cells in acquired aplastic anemia. Genomic DNA constituted the template upon which TCR beta VDJ and CDR3 profiling was performed. TCRdb reprocessed the reads with MiXCR, giving one entry per CDR3 protein. The sample lists around 400,000 distinct CDR3 sequences, roughly 68% occurring once. Sequencing used sorted CD4+, CD8+, or CD8+CD57+ T cells (not recorded which) from PBMCs. The receptor set was obtained from a human donor in good health, serving as a control.

This chain connects TRBV7-2 to TRBJ2-3, with a possible D match to TRBD2 (5 bases). Trimming cost V 5 bases and J 12 bases, with 24 bases left between them. This CDR3 is 15 amino acids long. Looked up from germline, CDR1 is SGHTA and CDR2 is FQGNSA. DNA for the CDR3: TGTGCCAGCAGCACGGTCGCGGCTAGCAATCATCCCCAGTATTTT. Its translation is CASSTVAASNHPQYF.

This clonotype was recorded a few times. The chain employs TRBV6-5 and TRBJ1-5, with TRBD1 matching 11 bases. Germline assignment: CDR1 MNHEY and CDR2 SVGAGI. This CDR3 has 16 residues. With 8 bases clipped from V and 6 bases from J, the junction kept 12 bases outside the gene matches. CDR3 DNA sequence: TGTGCCAGCCGCCGGACAGGGGGCAATAAGGGTCAGCCCCAGCATTTT. It encodes CASRRTGGNKGQPQHF.

The gene calls are TRBV10-2 and TRBJ2-5; D unclear. The germline gives CDR1 WSHSY, CDR2 SAAADI. The CDR3 runs to 15 residues. V was clipped by 5 bases and J by 1 base, with 14 bases between them. The CDR3 sequence is CASSSPFGTQETQYF. Written as DNA, the CDR3 is TGCGCCAGCAGTTCCCCATTCGGAACCCAAGAGACCCAGTACTTC.

This clonotype was picked up many times. The CDR3 region is CASRLAGGKETQYF. In DNA form, the CDR3 reads TGTGCCAGCAGGCTAGCGGGGGGGAAAGAGACCCAGTACTTC. The J gene is TRBJ2-5, the V gene TRBV6-5; 12 positions agree with TRBD2. With V trimmed by 6 bases and J by 3 bases, 2 bases remained unmatched. The CDR3 extends over 14 amino acids. Germline V CDR1 and CDR2: MNHEY, SVGAGI.

At least ten counts were recorded for this clonotype. The gene calls are TRBV20-1 and TRBJ2-5; the D gene is possibly TRBD2 (6 bases). Trimming cost V 5 bases and J 2 bases, with 15 bases left between them. The CDR3 contains 14 residues. Germline CDR1 and CDR2: DFQATT and SNEGSKA (reference sequence). The CDR3 reads CSAGGTVDQETQYF. The CDR3, as DNA: TGCAGTGCTGGGGGGACGGTTGATCAAGAGACCCAGTACTTC.

This clonotype was detected many times. This chain uses TRBV6-1 with TRBJ1-2, with D possibly TRBD1 on 6 matching bases. The CDR3 is 13 residues long. Germline assignment: CDR1 MNHNS and CDR2 SASEGT. V was trimmed by 4 bases and J by 8 bases, leaving 14 bases between them. The CDR3 region is CASSVQGQGGYTF. The CDR3 bases are TGTGCCAGCAGTGTGCAGGGACAAGGGGGCTACACCTTC.

The chain recombines TRBV4-3 with TRBJ2-1, with a possible D match to TRBD1 (6 bases). V was clipped by 3 bases and J by 5 bases, with 20 bases between them. Germline lookup yields CDR1 LGHNA and CDR2 YSLEER. This CDR3 is built from 17 residues. CDR3 amino acids: CASSQGAVAGSNNEQFF. CDR3 sequence (DNA): TGCGCCAGCAGCCAGGGGGCGGTGGCAGGTTCAAACAATGAGCAGTTCTTC.

On this clonotype itself: Given the absence of the conserved phenylalanine or tryptophan at the CDR3 end, a read error is likely. V and J are TRBV5-1 and TRBJ2-5; D perhaps matches TRBD1 (6 bases). There are 15 residues in the CDR3. The V end lost 7 bases, the J end lost 1 base, and 17 bases lay between the germline ends. Per the germline V gene, CDR1 is SGHRS and CDR2 is YFSETQ. The CDR3 region has the DNA TGCGCCAGCGGCTACGACGGGACACTCCAAGAGACCCAGTACCTC. It specifies CASGYDGTLQETQYL.

This clonotype has a count of ten or more. This chain links TRBV6-1 with TRBJ1-2; D is unresolved. The CDR3 runs to 15 residues. Trimming removed 2 bases at V and 4 bases at J, with 14 bases between. CDR1 and CDR2 from the germline V gene are MNHNS and SASEGT. The CDR3 DNA is TGTGCCAGCAGTGAATCCGGCAGCAAAATCTATGGCTACACCTTC. Encoded protein: CASSESGSKIYGYTF.

The gene calls are TRBV20-1 and TRBJ2-1; 7 nucleotides align to TRBD2. This CDR3 has 19 amino acids. Trimming at V came to 1 base and at J to 0 bases, leaving 15 bases not matched to a gene. Germline V gives CDR1 DFQATT, CDR2 SNEGSKA (reference sequence). The CDR3 DNA sequence: TGCAGTGCTAGAGGCGGGGAGCCAGGGAGGGACGTCTCCTACAATGAGCAGTTCTTC. Translating it yields CSARGGEPGRDVSYNEQFF.

This clonotype occurred many times. The chain links TRBV12-3 or TRBV12-4 to TRBJ1-2; D may be TRBD1 (6 bases). Trimming cost V 6 bases and J 2 bases, with 10 bases left between them. The CDR3 runs to 13 residues. The CDR3 loop is CASRPTGNYGYTF. The CDR3, as DNA: TGTGCCAGCAGACCTACAGGGAACTATGGCTACACCTTC.

This clonotype was seen only a few times. This chain uses TRBV20-1 with TRBJ2-7, with D possibly matching TRBD1 (5 bases). Trimming shortened V by 2 bases and J by 3 bases, and 29 bases separated the two germline ends. From germline, CDR1 is DFQATT and CDR2 SNEGSKA (reference sequence). The CDR3 loop spans 19 amino acids. Here the CDR3 reads CSARYDGAGNLGLIYEQYF. CDR3 bases: TGCAGTGCTAGATACGATGGAGCAGGGAACCTCGGATTAATCTACGAGCAGTACTTC.

The chain joins TRBV2 to TRBJ1-2; no clear D gene. V was shortened by 4 bases and J by 4 bases, with 13 bases between the two germline ends. The CDR3 totals 14 residues. Per germline, CDR1 SNHLY and CDR2 FYNNEI. The CDR3 DNA reads TGTGCCAGCAGTGCTGAGCAGGCAAGCTATGGCTACACCTTC. This codes for CASSAEQASYGYTF.

A note on this clonotype: The junction does not match germline at one end; this may be a read error. This rearrangement joins TRBV7-8 to TRBJ1-2; a possible D gene is TRBD1 (5 bases). This CDR3 contains 14 residues. The V gene's germline CDR1 is SGHVS and CDR2 FQNEAQ. CDR3 nucleotides: TGTGCCAGCAGCCGAGCGGCAGGGAGAGGCTCACACCCCTTC. It translates to CASSRAAGRGSHPF.

In its sample, this clonotype was seen once. The junction departs from germline at one end; a sequencing error may be responsible. The chain has TRBV7-2 and TRBJ2-2, with a tentative D call TRBD1 (5 bases). Germline V gives CDR1 SGHTA, CDR2 FQGNSA. The CDR3 totals 15 residues. As DNA, the CDR3 is TGTGCCAGCAGCTCCCAGGGTGGTATCCCCGGGCAGCTGTTTTTT. Its protein product is CASSSQGGIPGQLFF.

Regarding this clonotype: One junction end disagrees with the germline gene, perhaps due to a read error. V gene TRBV20-1 combines with J gene TRBJ1-2; possible D gene TRBD1, 5 bases. Germline V CDR1 and CDR2: DFQATT, SNEGSKA (reference sequence). This CDR3 is built from 11 residues. CDR3 nucleotide sequence: TGCAGTGCTAGAGGAGGGGAAGCACACCCCTTC. Amino acid sequence: CSARGGEAHPF.

This chain connects TRBV7-9 to TRBJ1-6; D is ambiguous. This CDR3 is 15 amino acids long. Germline lookup yields CDR1 SEHNR and CDR2 FQNEAQ (reference sequence). V dropped 5 bases and J dropped 7 bases, with 15 bases sitting between them. The CDR3 loop reads CASSHNSQRNSPLHF. The CDR3 DNA reads as TGTGCCAGCAGCCACAACTCACAAAGGAATTCACCCCTCCACTTT.

As for this clonotype: Its ends do not fully match the called genes, so a read error is possible. The chain links TRBV5-1 to TRBJ1-1; D not resolved. Germline-derived CDR1 and CDR2 are SGHRS and YFSETQ. The CDR3 spans 18 residues. The CDR3 spells CASSSTEKAGASGTEAFF. The CDR3 DNA reads as TGTGCCAGCAGTTCCACGGAGAAGGCTGGCGCGAGTGGCACTGAAGCTTTCTTT.

The chain has TRBV14 and TRBJ2-7; maybe TRBD1 (6 bases). Trimming took 2 bases from V and 5 from J, leaving 10 bases between them. The germline CDR1 and CDR2 sequences are SGHDN and FVKESK. CDR3 length: 13 residues. CDR3 coding DNA: TGTGCCAGCAGCCAATCCGCAGGGGACGAGCAGTACTTC. This encodes CASSQSAGDEQYF.

The chain couples TRBV5-6 to TRBJ2-5; 10 positions agree with TRBD2. V was pared by 5 bases and J by 2 bases, with 12 bases of the junction left unmatched. Germline V gene data show CDR1 as SGHDT and CDR2 as YYEEEE. The CDR3 is 17 amino acids. The CDR3 bases are TGTGCCAGCAGATCAGAGGGGAGGACTAGCGGACAAGAGACCCAGTACTTC. Amino acids: CASRSEGRTSGQETQYF.

This clonotype was detected only a few times. The chain employs TRBV19 and TRBJ2-7, with TRBD2 as a possible D gene (6 bases). V lost 5 bases to trimming and J lost 5 bases, with 19 bases between them. Germline CDR1 LNHDA, CDR2 SQIVND (reference sequence). This CDR3 contains 15 residues. The CDR3 DNA reads as TGTGCCAGTAGTCCCCCGTTTGCGGGAAGGCACGAGCAGTACTTC. This encodes CASSPPFAGRHEQYF.